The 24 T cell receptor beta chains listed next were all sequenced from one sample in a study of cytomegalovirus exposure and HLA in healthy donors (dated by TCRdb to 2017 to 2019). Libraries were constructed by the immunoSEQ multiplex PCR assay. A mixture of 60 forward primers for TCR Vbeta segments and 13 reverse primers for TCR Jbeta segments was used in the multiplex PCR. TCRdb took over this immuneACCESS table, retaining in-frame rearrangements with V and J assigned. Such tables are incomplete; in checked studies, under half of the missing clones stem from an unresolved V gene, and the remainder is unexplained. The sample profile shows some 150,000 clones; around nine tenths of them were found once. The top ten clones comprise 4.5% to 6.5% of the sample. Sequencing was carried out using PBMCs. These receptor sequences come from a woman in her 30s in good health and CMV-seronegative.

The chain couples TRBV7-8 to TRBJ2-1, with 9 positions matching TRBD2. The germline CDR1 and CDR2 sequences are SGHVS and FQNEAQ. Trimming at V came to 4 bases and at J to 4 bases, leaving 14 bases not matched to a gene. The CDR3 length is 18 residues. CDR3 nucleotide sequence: TGTGCCAGCAGCTCGCCTCTCGATTCGACTAGCGGATACAATGAGCAGTTCTTC. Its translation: CASSSPLDSTSGYNEQFF.

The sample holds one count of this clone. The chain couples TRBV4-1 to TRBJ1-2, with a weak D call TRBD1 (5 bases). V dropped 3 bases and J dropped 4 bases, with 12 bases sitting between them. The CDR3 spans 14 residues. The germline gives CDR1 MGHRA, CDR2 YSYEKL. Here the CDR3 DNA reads TGCGCCAGCAGCCAGGGGGGACCGGGCTATGGCTACACCTTC. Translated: CASSQGGPGYGYTF.

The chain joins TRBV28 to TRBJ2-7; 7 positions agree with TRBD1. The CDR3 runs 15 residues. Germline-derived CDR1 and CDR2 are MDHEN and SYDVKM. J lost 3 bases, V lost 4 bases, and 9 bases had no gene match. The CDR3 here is CASSSRQGENYEQYF. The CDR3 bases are TGTGCCAGCAGTTCCCGACAGGGAGAAAACTACGAGCAGTACTTC.

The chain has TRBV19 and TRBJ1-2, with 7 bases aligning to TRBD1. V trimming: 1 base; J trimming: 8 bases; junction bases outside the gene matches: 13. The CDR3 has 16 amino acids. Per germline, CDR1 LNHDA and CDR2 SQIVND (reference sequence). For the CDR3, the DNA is TGTGCCAGTAGTATAGGGACAGGTTGGGTGATAGGCGGCTACACCTTC. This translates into CASSIGTGWVIGGYTF.

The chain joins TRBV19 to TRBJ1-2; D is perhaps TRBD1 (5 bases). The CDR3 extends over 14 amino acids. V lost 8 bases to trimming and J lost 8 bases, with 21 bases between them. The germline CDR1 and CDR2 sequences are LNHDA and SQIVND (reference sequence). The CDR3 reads CASADSVTTGGYTF. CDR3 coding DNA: TGTGCCAGTGCCGACAGCGTCACGACGGGCGGCTACACCTTC. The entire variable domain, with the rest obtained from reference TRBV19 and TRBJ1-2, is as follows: DGGITQSPKYLFRKEGQNVTLSCEQNLNHDAMYWYRQDPGQGLRLIYYSQIVNDFQKGDIAEGYSVSREKKESFPLTVTSAQKNPTAFYLCASADSVTTGGYTFGSGTRLTVV.

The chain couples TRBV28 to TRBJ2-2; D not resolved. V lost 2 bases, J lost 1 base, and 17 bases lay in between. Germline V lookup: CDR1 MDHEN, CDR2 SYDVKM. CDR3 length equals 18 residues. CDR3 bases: TGTGCCAGCAGTTTACGCAGGATAATCCGGATGAACACCGGGGAGCTGTTTTTT. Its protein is CASSLRRIIRMNTGELFF.

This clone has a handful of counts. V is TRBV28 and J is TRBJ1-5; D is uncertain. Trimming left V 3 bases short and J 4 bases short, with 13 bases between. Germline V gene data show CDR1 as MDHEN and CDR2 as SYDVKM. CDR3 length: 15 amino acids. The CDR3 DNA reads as TGTGCCAGCAGTTTTCAAATCGGAGAGAATCAGCCCCAGCATTTT. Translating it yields CASSFQIGENQPQHF.

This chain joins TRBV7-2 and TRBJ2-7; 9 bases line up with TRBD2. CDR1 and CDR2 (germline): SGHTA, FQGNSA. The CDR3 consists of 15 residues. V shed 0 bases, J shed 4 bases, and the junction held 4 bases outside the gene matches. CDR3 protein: CASSLAGTSIYEQYF. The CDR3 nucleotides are TGTGCCAGCAGCTTAGCCGGGACTAGCATTTACGAGCAGTACTTC.

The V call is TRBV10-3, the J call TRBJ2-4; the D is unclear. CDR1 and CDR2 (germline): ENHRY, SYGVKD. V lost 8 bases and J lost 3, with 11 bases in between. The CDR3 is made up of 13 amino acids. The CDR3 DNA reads TGTGCCATCCGTGGACCAGGCAAAAACATTCAGTACTTC. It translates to CAIRGPGKNIQYF.

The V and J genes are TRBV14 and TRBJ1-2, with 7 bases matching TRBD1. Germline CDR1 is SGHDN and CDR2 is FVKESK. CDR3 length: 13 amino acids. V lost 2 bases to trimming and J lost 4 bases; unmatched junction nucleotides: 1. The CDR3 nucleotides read TGTGCCAGCAGCCAAACAGGGGCCTATGGCTACACCTTC. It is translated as CASSQTGAYGYTF.

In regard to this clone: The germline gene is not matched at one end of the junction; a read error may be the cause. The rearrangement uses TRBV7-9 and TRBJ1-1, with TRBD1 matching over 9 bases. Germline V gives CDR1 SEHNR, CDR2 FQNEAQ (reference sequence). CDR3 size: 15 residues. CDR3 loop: CSSSPQGASSTEAFF. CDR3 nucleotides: TGTTCCAGCAGCCCACAGGGGGCGTCATCCACTGAAGCTTTCTTT.

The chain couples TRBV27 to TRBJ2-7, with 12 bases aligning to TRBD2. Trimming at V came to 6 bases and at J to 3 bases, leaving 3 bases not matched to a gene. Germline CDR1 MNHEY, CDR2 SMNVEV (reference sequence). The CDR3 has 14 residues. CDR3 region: CASRWTSGVYEQYF. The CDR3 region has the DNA TGTGCCAGCAGATGGACTAGCGGGGTCTACGAGCAGTACTTC.

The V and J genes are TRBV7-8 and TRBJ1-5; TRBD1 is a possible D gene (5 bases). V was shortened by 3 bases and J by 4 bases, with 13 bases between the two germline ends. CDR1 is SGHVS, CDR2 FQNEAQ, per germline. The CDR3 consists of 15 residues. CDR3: CASSLGGVQNQPQHF. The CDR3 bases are TGTGCCAGCAGCTTGGGGGGGGTCCAGAATCAGCCCCAGCATTTT.

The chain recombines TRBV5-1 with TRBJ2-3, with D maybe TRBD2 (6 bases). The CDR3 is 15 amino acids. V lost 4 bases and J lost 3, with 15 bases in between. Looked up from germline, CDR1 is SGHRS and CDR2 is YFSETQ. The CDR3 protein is CASSGQGTATDTQYF. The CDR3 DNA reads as TGCGCCAGCAGCGGGCAAGGGACTGCAACAGATACGCAGTATTTT. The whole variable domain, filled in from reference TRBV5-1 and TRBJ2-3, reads KAGVTQTPRYLIKTRGQQVTLSCSPISGHRSVSWYQQTPGQGLQFLFEYFSETQRNKGNFPGRFSGRQFSNSRSEMNVSTLELGDSALYLCASSGQGTATDTQYFGPGTRLTVL.

Written as DNA, the CDR3 is TGCGCCAGCAGCCAGGGGGACAGGAGGGGCCCGAACTATGGCTACACCTTC. This gives the protein CASSQGDRRGPNYGYTF. The genes are TRBV4-1 and TRBJ1-2; 8 bases line up with TRBD1. This CDR3 is built from 17 residues. The germline V gene has CDR1 MGHRA and CDR2 YSYEKL. Germline trimming cut 3 bases from V and 2 bases from J; bases unmatched to any gene: 11.

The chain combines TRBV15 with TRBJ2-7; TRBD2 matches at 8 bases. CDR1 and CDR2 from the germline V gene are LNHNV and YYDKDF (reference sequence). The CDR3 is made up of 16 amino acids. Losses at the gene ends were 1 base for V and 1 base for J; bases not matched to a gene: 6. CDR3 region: CATSRGRLARSYEQYF. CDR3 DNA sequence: TGTGCCACCAGCAGAGGAAGACTAGCGCGGTCCTACGAGCAGTACTTC.

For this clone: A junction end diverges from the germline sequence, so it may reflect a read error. The DNA for the CDR3 is TGTGCCAGCAGTGAGACCCGAGACATTCCCCGCTTC. Residues: CASSETRDIPRF. The chain couples TRBV2 to TRBJ2-4; D uncertain. Per the germline V gene, CDR1 is SNHLY and CDR2 is FYNNEI. This CDR3 has 12 amino acids.

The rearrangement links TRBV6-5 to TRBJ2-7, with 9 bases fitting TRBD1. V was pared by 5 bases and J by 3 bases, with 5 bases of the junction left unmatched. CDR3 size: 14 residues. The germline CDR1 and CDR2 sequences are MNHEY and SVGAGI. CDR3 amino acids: CASSTQGAIYEQYF. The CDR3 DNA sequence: TGTGCCAGCAGTACACAGGGGGCCATCTACGAGCAGTACTTC.

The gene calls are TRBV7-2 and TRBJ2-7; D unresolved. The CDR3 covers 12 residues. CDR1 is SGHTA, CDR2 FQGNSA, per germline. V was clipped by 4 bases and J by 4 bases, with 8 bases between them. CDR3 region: CASSSSPYEQYF. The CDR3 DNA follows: TGTGCCAGCAGCTCCTCCCCTTACGAGCAGTACTTC. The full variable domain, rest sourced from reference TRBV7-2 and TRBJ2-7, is GAGVSQSPSNKVTEKGKDVELRCDPISGHTALYWYRQSLGQGLEFLIYFQGNSAPDKSGLPSDRFSAERTGGSVSTLTIQRTQQEDSAVYLCASSSSPYEQYFGPGTRLTVT.

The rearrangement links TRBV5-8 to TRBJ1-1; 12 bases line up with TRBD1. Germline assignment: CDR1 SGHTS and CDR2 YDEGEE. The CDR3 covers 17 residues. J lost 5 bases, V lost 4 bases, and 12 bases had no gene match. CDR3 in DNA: TGTGCCAGCAGCCCGGGGGGGACAGGGGGCTGGGGAACTGAAGCTTTCTTT. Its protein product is CASSPGGTGGWGTEAFF. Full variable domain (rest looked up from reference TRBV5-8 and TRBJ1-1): EAGVTQSPTHLIKTRGQQATLRCSPISGHTSVYWYQQALGLGLQFLLWYDEGEERNRGNFPPRFSGRQFPNYSSELNVNALELEDSALYLCASSPGGTGGWGTEAFFGQGTRLTVV.

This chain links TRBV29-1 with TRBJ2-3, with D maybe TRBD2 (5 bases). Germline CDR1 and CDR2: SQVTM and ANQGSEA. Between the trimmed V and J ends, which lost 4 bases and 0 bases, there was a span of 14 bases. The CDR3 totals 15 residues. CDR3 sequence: CSVGLPSSSTDTQYF. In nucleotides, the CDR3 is TGCAGCGTTGGACTACCCTCTTCTAGCACAGATACGCAGTATTTT.

The CDR3 DNA reads as TGTGCCAGCAGTTTCTTTGCGGAGAACTACGAGCAGTACTTC. Its protein product is CASSFFAENYEQYF. The chain links TRBV28 to TRBJ2-7; D gene uncertain. This CDR3 contains 14 residues. CDR1 and CDR2 from the germline V gene are MDHEN and SYDVKM. The V gene lost 3 bases and the J gene lost 3 bases, with 12 bases spanning the gap.

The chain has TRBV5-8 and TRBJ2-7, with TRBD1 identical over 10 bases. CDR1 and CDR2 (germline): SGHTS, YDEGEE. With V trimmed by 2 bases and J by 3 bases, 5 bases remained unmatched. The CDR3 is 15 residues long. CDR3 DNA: TGTGCCAGCAGCTTAACCGGGACAGGGGACTACGAGCAGTACTTC. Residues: CASSLTGTGDYEQYF.

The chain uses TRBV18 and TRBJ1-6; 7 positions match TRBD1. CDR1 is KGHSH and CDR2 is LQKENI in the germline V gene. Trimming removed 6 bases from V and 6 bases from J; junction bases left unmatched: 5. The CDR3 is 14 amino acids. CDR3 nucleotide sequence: TGTGCCAGCTCTGGACAGGACCTTAATTCACCCCTCCACTTT. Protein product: CASSGQDLNSPLHF.